The TCR beta chain described here comes from a study of T cells in Graves' hyperthyroidism and ophthalmopathy. Per germline, CDR1 MGHRA and CDR2 YSYEKL. V lost 5 bases to trimming and J lost 0 bases, with 14 bases between them. The CDR3 covers 15 residues. This clonotype has only a few counts. Amplified TCR beta CDR3 regions derived from RNA transcripts. Researchers ran a first-round RT-PCR on the TCR CDR3 using the HTBI primer set. TCRdb called the multiplex PCR reads again in MiXCR, with one record for every CDR3 protein. The repertoire holds under 650,000 distinct CDR3 sequences, with around 15% as singletons.

The sequence came from a woman in her thirties with Graves' hyperthyroidism. This chain uses TRBV4-1 with TRBJ2-7; D is uncertain. Material: blood. CDR3 region: CASSSNSVSSYEQYF. The CDR3 coding sequence is TGCGCCAGCAGCAGTAACAGCGTTAGCTCCTACGAGCAGTACTTC.